One and the same sample provided the 21 T cell receptor beta chains below, sequenced in a study of T cell changes during pregnancy in multiple sclerosis. This table comes from immunoSEQ multiplex PCR, and its TCRdb copy is limited to in-frame clones, with some not included. The sample holds approximately 65,000 clones; around 91% are singletons and the top ten take approximately 1.5%. The source was peripheral blood, collected in the third trimester of pregnancy. These receptors all stem from a female donor in good health, enrolled as a control in a pregnancy study.

The chain carries TRBV29-1 and TRBJ2-5; 9 positions match TRBD2. The length of the CDR3 is 15 residues. V lost 4 bases to trimming and J lost 2 bases; unmatched junction nucleotides: 8. Germline assignment: CDR1 SQVTM and CDR2 ANQGSEA. The CDR3 protein is CSVASAGGPQETQYF. The CDR3 bases are TGCAGCGTTGCCTCAGCGGGGGGCCCTCAAGAGACCCAGTACTTC.

This clone was counted once. This rearrangement joins TRBV5-4 to TRBJ2-2, with TRBD1 identical over 7 bases. From germline, CDR1 is SGHNT and CDR2 YYREEE (reference sequence). CDR3 length equals 14 residues. With 4 bases clipped from V and 5 bases from J, the junction kept 5 bases outside the gene matches. The DNA of the CDR3 is TGTGCCAGCAGCCGGACAGGCAATACCGGGGAGCTGTTTTTT. As protein: CASSRTGNTGELFF.

The chain links TRBV9 to TRBJ1-3; TRBD1 agrees at 10 bases. Per germline, CDR1 SGDLS and CDR2 YYNGEE. This CDR3 is 15 amino acids long. J lost 3 bases, V lost 3 bases, and 3 bases had no gene match. DNA for the CDR3: TGTGCCAGCAGCGGGGGACAGGGGAGTGGAAACACCATATATTTT. Translating gives CASSGGQGSGNTIYF.

This clone appeared a single time. The rearrangement joins TRBV28 to TRBJ1-1, with D maybe TRBD1 (5 bases). CDR1 is MDHEN, CDR2 SYDVKM, per germline. Trimming stripped 1 base from V and 3 bases from J, with 12 bases between. The CDR3 is 15 amino acids. CDR3 DNA sequence: TGTGCCAGCAGTTTATCCGTCGACAGATACACTGAAGCTTTCTTT. The encoded protein is CASSLSVDRYTEAFF. Together with reference TRBV28 and TRBJ1-1, the CDR3 gives the full variable domain: DVKVTQSSRYLVKRTGEKVFLECVQDMDHENMFWYRQDPGLGLRLIYFSYDVKMKEKGDIPEGYSVSREKKERFSLILESASTNQTSMYLCASSLSVDRYTEAFFGQGTRLTVV.

CDR3 nucleotide sequence: TGTGCCAGCAGTTCGGGACTAGCGGGGGGGAGCCAGTACTTC. It yields the protein CASSSGLAGGSQYF. The chain employs TRBV27 and TRBJ2-5; 16 bases align to TRBD2. The germline V gene encodes CDR1 MNHEY and CDR2 SMNVEV (reference sequence). The J segment lost 10 bases and the V segment lost 4 bases, leaving 3 bases of the junction unmatched. This CDR3 region has 14 residues.

The chain joins TRBV4-3 to TRBJ1-2; D is perhaps TRBD1 (5 bases). This CDR3 region has 13 residues. Trimming pared 3 bases from V and 4 bases from J, leaving 9 bases between. Germline V CDR1 and CDR2: LGHNA, YSLEER. This chain's CDR3 is CASSQGGTYGYTF. CDR3 coding DNA: TGCGCCAGCAGCCAGGGGGGAACCTATGGCTACACCTTC.

The genes are TRBV14 and TRBJ1-1, with 8 positions matching TRBD1. This CDR3 spans 14 amino acids. The V and J ends lost 4 bases and 0 bases, in that order; junction bases with no gene match: 1. Germline-derived CDR1 and CDR2 are SGHDN and FVKESK. The CDR3 loop is CASSLQGVNTEAFF. The DNA of the CDR3 is TGTGCCAGCAGCCTACAGGGGGTGAACACTGAAGCTTTCTTT.

The V and J genes are TRBV7-9 and TRBJ1-6; 8 bases agree with TRBD1. The CDR3 is 15 amino acids. After removal of 4 bases from V and 7 bases from J, the junction contained 6 bases not matched to a gene. Germline CDR1 and CDR2: SEHNR and FQNEAQ (reference sequence). The CDR3 region is CASSYTGGSNSPLHF. CDR3 DNA: TGTGCCAGCAGCTACACAGGGGGTTCCAATTCACCCCTCCACTTT.

The chain couples TRBV7-2 to TRBJ1-2, with a weak D call TRBD1 (5 bases). V was cut by 2 bases and J by 5 bases, with 27 bases left in between. CDR1 SGHTA and CDR2 FQGNSA come from the germline V gene. The CDR3 runs to 19 residues. DNA of the CDR3: TGTGCCAGCAGCTTACCAACTGGGGGGAACAGACGACTTAATTATGGCTACACCTTC. It yields the protein CASSLPTGGNRRLNYGYTF. Based on the CDR3 plus reference TRBV7-2 and TRBJ1-2, the full variable domain is GAGVSQSPSNKVTEKGKDVELRCDPISGHTALYWYRQSLGQGLEFLIYFQGNSAPDKSGLPSDRFSAERTGGSVSTLTIQRTQQEDSAVYLCASSLPTGGNRRLNYGYTFGSGTRLTVV.

This chain joins TRBV27 and TRBJ2-7, with TRBD2 as a possible D gene (5 bases). The germline CDR1 and CDR2 sequences are MNHEY and SMNVEV (reference sequence). V was cut by 6 bases and J by 3 bases, with 15 bases left in between. The CDR3 sequence is 14 residues long. The CDR3 protein is CASSRGLRVYEQYF. The CDR3 DNA reads TGTGCCAGCAGCAGAGGGCTACGGGTCTACGAGCAGTACTTC.

The chain has TRBV19 and TRBJ1-5; the D gene is possibly TRBD1 (5 bases). The CDR3 length is 13 residues. The germline gives CDR1 LNHDA, CDR2 SQIVND (reference sequence). V gave up 1 base and J gave up 8 bases, with 9 bases separating them. CDR3 in DNA: TGTGCCAGTAGTATAGGGACACCTAAGCCCCAGCATTTT. It is translated as CASSIGTPKPQHF.

The chain combines TRBV7-3 with TRBJ2-2, with TRBD2 matching over 7 bases. The CDR3 totals 17 residues. Germline V gene lookup returns CDR1 SGHTA and CDR2 FQGTGA. The V gene end was trimmed by 4 bases and the J gene end by 1 base; junction bases not matched to a gene: 9. CDR3 in DNA: TGTGCCAGCAGCTCCCCCCCCGGGGGGAGGAACACCGGGGAGCTGTTTTTT. Protein product: CASSSPPGGRNTGELFF.

This chain joins TRBV7-2 and TRBJ2-5, with TRBD1 matching over 11 bases. Germline V gene data show CDR1 as SGHTA and CDR2 as FQGNSA. Unmatched junction bases numbered 9, after V lost 5 bases and J lost 4 bases. The CDR3 runs to 16 residues. CDR3 bases: TGTGCCAGCAGCCTTATGTGGACAGGGGGCGCAGAGACCCAGTACTTC. It translates to CASSLMWTGGAETQYF. The variable domain in full, completed from reference TRBV7-2 and TRBJ2-5, reads GAGVSQSPSNKVTEKGKDVELRCDPISGHTALYWYRQSLGQGLEFLIYFQGNSAPDKSGLPSDRFSAERTGGSVSTLTIQRTQQEDSAVYLCASSLMWTGGAETQYFGPGTRLLVL.

CDR3 sequence: CASSRTGGRNEQYF. Here the CDR3 DNA reads TGTGCCAGCAGCCGGACAGGGGGGAGGAACGAGCAGTACTTC. The chain recombines TRBV28 with TRBJ2-7; TRBD1 matches 10 bases. The germline CDR1 and CDR2 sequences are MDHEN and SYDVKM. CDR3 size: 14 residues. V shed 6 bases, J shed 5 bases, and the junction held 7 bases outside the gene matches.

This chain links TRBV7-6 with TRBJ1-5, with TRBD1 matching 7 bases. The length of the CDR3 is 15 residues. Germline CDR1 reads SGHVS; CDR2 reads FNYEAQ. V shed 1 base, J shed 5 bases, and the junction held 5 bases outside the gene matches. The DNA of the CDR3 is TGTGCCAGCAGCTTAGGGGGACAGAACCATCAGCCCCAGCATTTT. The encoded protein is CASSLGGQNHQPQHF.

V and J are TRBV4-3 and TRBJ1-6; TRBD1 matches at 8 bases. The CDR3 runs 16 residues. Germline V gives CDR1 LGHNA, CDR2 YSLEER. V was clipped by 2 bases and J by 14 bases; unmatched bases: 14. The CDR3 region has the DNA TGCGCCAGCAGCCAATCTTGGACAGGGCCAAAAAATACCCTCCACTTT. It yields the protein CASSQSWTGPKNTLHF.

CDR3 region: CATSRDLSRDRAAEAFF. CDR3 sequence (DNA): TGTGCCACCAGCAGAGATTTGTCCCGGGACAGGGCCGCTGAAGCTTTCTTT. The V gene is TRBV15, the J gene TRBJ1-1; 9 bases match TRBD1. Trimming at V came to 0 bases and at J to 6 bases, leaving 11 bases not matched to a gene. CDR3 length: 17 residues. Germline CDR1 reads LNHNV; CDR2 reads YYDKDF (reference sequence).

The chain carries TRBV6-1 and TRBJ2-5; D gene uncertain. Trimming pared 3 bases from V and 13 bases from J, leaving 18 bases between. CDR1 and CDR2 from the germline V gene are MNHNS and SASEGT. This CDR3 has 13 amino acids. In nucleotides, the CDR3 is TGTGCCAGCAGTGACGCTGGGCCCCTTCGATGGTACTTC. Residues: CASSDAGPLRWYF.

The rearrangement uses TRBV5-6 and TRBJ1-2, with 8 bases matching TRBD1. The junction had 5 bases not matched to a gene; V was cut back by 0 bases and J by 1 base. The CDR3 has 16 residues. CDR1 and CDR2 (germline): SGHDT, YYEEEE. DNA of the CDR3: TGTGCCAGCAGCTTGGTACACAGGGGGAATAACTATGGCTACACCTTC. Its protein is CASSLVHRGNNYGYTF.

V gene TRBV7-2 combines with J gene TRBJ2-7; possibly TRBD2 for D (5 bases). This CDR3 region has 14 residues. Trimming cost V 3 bases and J 3 bases, with 12 bases left between them. Germline V lookup: CDR1 SGHTA, CDR2 FQGNSA. For the CDR3, the DNA is TGTGCCAGCAGCTTGCAGAGACTATTCTACGAGCAGTACTTC. As protein: CASSLQRLFYEQYF.

This rearrangement joins TRBV29-1 to TRBJ2-2, with D unresolved. V lost 1 base, J lost 7 bases, and 10 bases lay in between. CDR3 size: 13 residues. Germline V gene sequence: CDR1 SQVTM, CDR2 ANQGSEA. CDR3 nucleotides: TGCAGCGTTGAAGTACAGTTTGGCGGGGAGCTGTTTTTT. Encoded protein: CSVEVQFGGELFF.